This T cell receptor beta chain was profiled in a study of blood T cell repertoires in COVID-19. The CDR3 is 16 amino acids. The V gene lost 6 bases and the J gene lost 0 bases, with 14 bases spanning the gap. Looked up from germline, CDR1 is LNHDA and CDR2 is SQIVND (reference sequence). Generated by immunoSEQ multiplex PCR, the TCRdb table keeps only in-frame clones and is missing some. Of 200,000 to 250,000 clones listed, 70% to 90% are singletons. The sequencing input was peripheral blood. The source is a man under 40 with COVID-19, enrolled during active disease. J is TRBJ2-2 and V is TRBV19, with D uncertain. Here the CDR3 DNA reads TGTGCCAGTAGAACCTGGCAGTCATCGAACACCGGGGAGCTGTTTTTT. Its protein is CASRTWQSSNTGELFF.